This T cell receptor beta chain was identified in a study of T cells in localized non-small cell lung cancer. Germline lookup yields CDR1 LGHNA and CDR2 YNFKEQ. The CDR3 has 16 amino acids. General study findings and limits: Adjacent lung exhibited a median of about 56 among the 100 most abundant tumor clones. Tumor showed lower T cell clonality than uninvolved adjacent lung, where it was highest.

Assay: immunoSEQ multiplex PCR; the TCRdb copy retains only in-frame clones and omits some. The sample has 45,000 to 55,000 clones, approximately 90% seen once. About this clone: The antigen is unknown. Germline and junction disagree at one end, which may indicate a read error.

The chain couples TRBV4-2 to TRBJ2-6; a weak D match, TRBD1 (6 bases). This sequence was found in a male donor older than 55 with stage III squamous cell lung carcinoma. Sequencing was performed on peripheral blood, taken before any cancer treatment. The CDR3 protein is CASGQGKGYGANVLTF. Here the CDR3 DNA reads TGTGCCAGCGGCCAGGGGAAGGGTTATGGGGCCAACGTCCTGACTTTC.